The clone carrying this T cell receptor (beta chain) was detected many times. Antigen specificity is unknown. RNA transcripts gave rise to amplified TCR beta CDR3 regions. HTBI primers were employed in a first-round RT-PCR of the TCR CDR3. A single record per CDR3 protein comes from TCRdb applying MiXCR to the multiplex PCR reads. The sample yields about 270,000 distinct CDR3 sequences, about 16% seen once. The entry originates in a study of T cells in Graves' hyperthyroidism and ophthalmopathy. Study-wide points: Blood also showed most of the thyroid clonotypes that were expanded above 0.001. For ophthalmopathy, model prediction preceded onset by a median roughly 6.5 months.

V was cut by 3 bases and J by 4 bases, with 15 bases left in between. The CDR3 loop spans 15 amino acids. From germline, CDR1 is SGHAT and CDR2 FQNNGV. This sample holds PBMCs from roughly 10 ml fresh peripheral blood. Sequencing was carried out using blood. The sequence was collected from a woman aged 45-59 years with Graves' hyperthyroidism that later progressed to Graves' ophthalmopathy. This chain joins TRBV11-2 and TRBJ1-1, with a tentative D call TRBD1 (5 bases). The CDR3 region has the DNA TGTGCCAGCAGCTTGGGGGGGAGCGGTGGCACTGAAGCTTTCTTT. Its protein is CASSLGGSGGTEAFF.